Listed below are T cell receptor beta chains from one sample, sequenced in a study of spatial heterogeneity in lung cancer. Each CDR3 protein is one row after TCRdb ran MiXCR on the 5' RACE reads. The data contain 39,000 or so distinct CDR3 sequences, 6.5% to 9.5% of them seen just once; the ten biggest clones take up approximately 30%. Sequencing was performed on PBMCs, taken at surgery. These receptors originate from a male donor with early-stage non-small cell lung cancer. Both conserved end residues are part of each CDR3. Each record gives: J gene, clone size, D gene, V gene, CDR3 DNA, CDR3 protein. The D gene is left open where the match is weak. Only some rows state a clone size, as once, few, many or a class for expanded clones.

j_call: TRBJ2-1; clone_size: .; d_call: TRBD1; v_call: TRBV30; cdr3_nt: TGTGCCTGGAGTGCTGGTTGGGGGGACAGGCCGGGTGAGCAGTTCTTC; cdr3_aa: CAWSAGWGDRPGEQFF
j_call: TRBJ2-3; clone_size: few; d_call: .; v_call: TRBV6-5; cdr3_nt: TGTGCCAGCAGTTCCCAAGAGGCCGTTTCAGATACGCAGTATTTT; cdr3_aa: CASSSQEAVSDTQYF
j_call: TRBJ1-1; clone_size: many; d_call: .; v_call: TRBV7-9; cdr3_nt: TGTGCCAGCAGCTTGAACACTGAAGCTTTCTTT; cdr3_aa: CASSLNTEAFF
j_call: TRBJ2-3; clone_size: many; d_call: .; v_call: TRBV29-1; cdr3_nt: TGCAGCGTTGGAGGGTACACAGATACGCAGTATTTT; cdr3_aa: CSVGGYTDTQYF
j_call: TRBJ1-2; clone_size: few; d_call: .; v_call: TRBV7-2; cdr3_nt: TGTGCCAGCAGCTTCCCCAGGGATGATTATGGCTACACCTTC; cdr3_aa: CASSFPRDDYGYTF
j_call: TRBJ1-1; clone_size: many; d_call: .; v_call: TRBV7-2; cdr3_nt: TGTGCCAGCAGCTTTGACACTGAAGCTTTCTTT; cdr3_aa: CASSFDTEAFF
j_call: TRBJ1-2; clone_size: many; d_call: .; v_call: TRBV27; cdr3_nt: TGTGCCAGCAGTTTCGGGACCGGATATGGCTACACCTTC; cdr3_aa: CASSFGTGYGYTF
j_call: TRBJ2-1; clone_size: many; d_call: TRBD2; v_call: TRBV20-1; cdr3_nt: TGCAGCGCCCAAGACCCCAGATACGAGCGGGGGACCTACAATGAGCAGTTCTTC; cdr3_aa: CSAQDPRYERGTYNEQFF
j_call: TRBJ1-5; clone_size: once; d_call: .; v_call: TRBV19; cdr3_nt: TGTGCCAGTTCGAGCGGAGCAAGCAATCAGCCCCAGCATTTT; cdr3_aa: CASSSGASNQPQHF
j_call: TRBJ1-1; clone_size: many; d_call: .; v_call: TRBV7-2; cdr3_nt: TGTGCCAGCAGCTCCCCCAGGGAGAACACTGAAGCTTTCTTT; cdr3_aa: CASSSPRENTEAFF
j_call: TRBJ2-2; clone_size: .; d_call: .; v_call: TRBV4-3; cdr3_nt: TGCGCCAGCAGCCAAGATCGGGTAGTAGCGTACGGGGAGCTGTTTTTT; cdr3_aa: CASSQDRVVAYGELFF
j_call: TRBJ2-3; clone_size: many; d_call: TRBD2; v_call: TRBV7-6; cdr3_nt: TGTGCCAGCAGCCTTGGGGGGCTAGCGGGAGTTAAAGATACGCAGTATTTT; cdr3_aa: CASSLGGLAGVKDTQYF
j_call: TRBJ2-3; clone_size: many; d_call: .; v_call: TRBV7-3; cdr3_nt: TGTGCCAGCAGCCCACAGGCTGGAGATACGCAGTATTTT; cdr3_aa: CASSPQAGDTQYF
j_call: TRBJ2-2; clone_size: many; d_call: TRBD2; v_call: TRBV6-2/TRBV6-3; cdr3_nt: TGTGCCAGCCGGGACTATCTTACCGGGGAGCTGTTTTTT; cdr3_aa: CASRDYLTGELFF
j_call: TRBJ1-2; clone_size: many; d_call: .; v_call: TRBV11-2; cdr3_nt: TGTGCCAGCAGCTTAAGTCTGGAGCGTTTGCATGGCTACACCTTC; cdr3_aa: CASSLSLERLHGYTF
j_call: TRBJ2-2; clone_size: .; d_call: TRBD1; v_call: TRBV7-2; cdr3_nt: TGTGCCAGCAGCTTAGAGGGGGCCTTCCCCGGGGAGCTGTTTTTT; cdr3_aa: CASSLEGAFPGELFF
j_call: TRBJ2-5; clone_size: many; d_call: .; v_call: TRBV7-9; cdr3_nt: TGTGCCAGCAGCTTAGCGTCGCGGAATCTGAGAGAGACCCAGTACTTC; cdr3_aa: CASSLASRNLRETQYF
j_call: TRBJ1-2; clone_size: many; d_call: .; v_call: TRBV6-2/TRBV6-3; cdr3_nt: TGTGCCAGCACCACGGACGGACTTGCGAAGAAGGGCTACACCTTC; cdr3_aa: CASTTDGLAKKGYTF
j_call: TRBJ1-5; clone_size: many; d_call: .; v_call: TRBV6-2/TRBV6-3; cdr3_nt: TGTGCCAGCAGTTACTCTGGATTGGGCAATCAGCCCCAGCATTTT; cdr3_aa: CASSYSGLGNQPQHF
j_call: TRBJ2-7; clone_size: .; d_call: .; v_call: TRBV7-6; cdr3_nt: TGTGCCAGCAGCTCCGAACAGGGTTACGAGCAGTACTTC; cdr3_aa: CASSSEQGYEQYF
j_call: TRBJ2-2; clone_size: few; d_call: TRBD1; v_call: TRBV24-1; cdr3_nt: TGTGCCACCAGTGATGCGACAGGGATGTCCGGGGAGCTGTTTTTT; cdr3_aa: CATSDATGMSGELFF
j_call: TRBJ2-3; clone_size: few; d_call: TRBD2; v_call: TRBV2; cdr3_nt: TGTGCCAGCAGGGGACTAGCGGGGGCCCATACGCAGTATTTT; cdr3_aa: CASRGLAGAHTQYF
j_call: TRBJ1-3; clone_size: few; d_call: .; v_call: TRBV4-2; cdr3_nt: TGTGCCAGCAGCCAAGGAATCCCCAGCCTCTCTGGAAACACCATATATTTT; cdr3_aa: CASSQGIPSLSGNTIYF
j_call: TRBJ1-5; clone_size: many; d_call: TRBD1; v_call: TRBV7-9; cdr3_nt: TGTGCCAGCAGCTTAATCCCCAGGGGGGACCAGCCCCAGCATTTT; cdr3_aa: CASSLIPRGDQPQHF
j_call: TRBJ1-2; clone_size: .; d_call: TRBD1; v_call: TRBV12-3/TRBV12-4; cdr3_nt: TGTGCCAGCAGCTATGGGACAGGGTCCGACTATGGCTACACCTTC; cdr3_aa: CASSYGTGSDYGYTF
j_call: TRBJ1-1; clone_size: .; d_call: TRBD1; v_call: TRBV18; cdr3_nt: TGTGCCAGCTCCCAAGGACAGGGGGTGTTCACTGAAGCTTTCTTT; cdr3_aa: CASSQGQGVFTEAFF
j_call: TRBJ2-1; clone_size: many; d_call: .; v_call: TRBV6-5; cdr3_nt: TGTGCCAGCAGTTACTATCAGGGGAATGAGCAGTTCTTC; cdr3_aa: CASSYYQGNEQFF
j_call: TRBJ2-2; clone_size: few; d_call: .; v_call: TRBV6-2/TRBV6-3; cdr3_nt: TGTGCCAGCAGTCCCGGGACTGCCACCGGGGAGCTGTTTTTT; cdr3_aa: CASSPGTATGELFF
j_call: TRBJ2-1; clone_size: .; d_call: .; v_call: TRBV6-2/TRBV6-3; cdr3_nt: TGTGCCAGCAGTTACCATACAGGGAGCTCCTACAATGAGCAGTTCTTC; cdr3_aa: CASSYHTGSSYNEQFF
j_call: TRBJ2-5; clone_size: many; d_call: TRBD2; v_call: TRBV29-1; cdr3_nt: TGCAGCGTTGAGGGACTAGCGGGAGTAGAGACCCAGTACTTC; cdr3_aa: CSVEGLAGVETQYF
j_call: TRBJ1-1; clone_size: many; d_call: .; v_call: TRBV6-1; cdr3_nt: TGTGCCAGCAGTCCAGGGCTGATTGAAGCTTTCTTT; cdr3_aa: CASSPGLIEAFF
j_call: TRBJ2-2; clone_size: .; d_call: TRBD2; v_call: TRBV6-4; cdr3_nt: TGTGCCAGCAGTGACTCAAGCGGGGTCACCGGGGAGCTGTTTTTT; cdr3_aa: CASSDSSGVTGELFF
j_call: TRBJ1-5; clone_size: many; d_call: .; v_call: TRBV6-5; cdr3_nt: TGTGCCAGCAGTTACTCGTTAGATCAGCCCCAGCATTTT; cdr3_aa: CASSYSLDQPQHF
j_call: TRBJ1-3; clone_size: many; d_call: .; v_call: TRBV6-6; cdr3_nt: TGTGCCAGCACGCGGGGACGAAGAGGGCAAAACACCATATATTTT; cdr3_aa: CASTRGRRGQNTIYF
j_call: TRBJ1-1; clone_size: few; d_call: .; v_call: TRBV20-1; cdr3_nt: TGCAGTGCTAGAGATCCGGGGCAGAACACTGAAGCTTTCTTT; cdr3_aa: CSARDPGQNTEAFF
j_call: TRBJ1-5; clone_size: many; d_call: .; v_call: TRBV4-1; cdr3_nt: TGCGCCAGCAGCCAAGATGGGGTTCCAATGCCCCAGCATTTT; cdr3_aa: CASSQDGVPMPQHF
j_call: TRBJ2-1; clone_size: many; d_call: TRBD2; v_call: TRBV5-1; cdr3_nt: TGCGCCAGCAGCACGCGGGGGGCCGAATACAATGAGCAGTTCTTC; cdr3_aa: CASSTRGAEYNEQFF
j_call: TRBJ1-1; clone_size: .; d_call: TRBD1; v_call: TRBV29-1; cdr3_nt: TGCAGCTCGGACAGGGGAGGGACTGAAGCTTTCTTT; cdr3_aa: CSSDRGGTEAFF
j_call: TRBJ2-4; clone_size: .; d_call: .; v_call: TRBV20-1; cdr3_nt: TGCAGTGCTGACGGGCAGATACTGAACATTCAGTACTTC; cdr3_aa: CSADGQILNIQYF
j_call: TRBJ2-2; clone_size: many; d_call: TRBD2; v_call: TRBV19; cdr3_nt: TGTGCCAGTACCCCACTAGCGGGGTGGACCGGGGAGCTGTTTTTT; cdr3_aa: CASTPLAGWTGELFF
j_call: TRBJ2-3; clone_size: few; d_call: .; v_call: TRBV7-2; cdr3_nt: TGTGCCAGCAGCTCCCGGGACTCGTTTACGCAGTATTTT; cdr3_aa: CASSSRDSFTQYF
j_call: TRBJ2-4; clone_size: .; d_call: .; v_call: TRBV7-2; cdr3_nt: TGTGCCAGCAGCTTAATCCCCCCCGACCTTCAGTACTTC; cdr3_aa: CASSLIPPDLQYF